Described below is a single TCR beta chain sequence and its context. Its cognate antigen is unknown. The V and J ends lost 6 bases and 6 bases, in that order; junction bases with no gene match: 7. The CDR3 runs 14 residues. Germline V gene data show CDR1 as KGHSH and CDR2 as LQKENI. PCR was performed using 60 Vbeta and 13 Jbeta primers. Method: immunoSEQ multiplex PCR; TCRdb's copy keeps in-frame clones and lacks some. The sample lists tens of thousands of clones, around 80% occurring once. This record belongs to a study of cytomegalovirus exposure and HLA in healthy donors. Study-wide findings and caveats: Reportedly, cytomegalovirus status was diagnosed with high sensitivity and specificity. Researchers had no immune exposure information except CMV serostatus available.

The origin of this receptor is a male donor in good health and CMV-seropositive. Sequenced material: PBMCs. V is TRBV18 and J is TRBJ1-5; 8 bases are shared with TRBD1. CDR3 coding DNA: TGTGCCAGCTCCTTACAGGGGGTACGTCAGCCCCAGCATTTT. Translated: CASSLQGVRQPQHF.